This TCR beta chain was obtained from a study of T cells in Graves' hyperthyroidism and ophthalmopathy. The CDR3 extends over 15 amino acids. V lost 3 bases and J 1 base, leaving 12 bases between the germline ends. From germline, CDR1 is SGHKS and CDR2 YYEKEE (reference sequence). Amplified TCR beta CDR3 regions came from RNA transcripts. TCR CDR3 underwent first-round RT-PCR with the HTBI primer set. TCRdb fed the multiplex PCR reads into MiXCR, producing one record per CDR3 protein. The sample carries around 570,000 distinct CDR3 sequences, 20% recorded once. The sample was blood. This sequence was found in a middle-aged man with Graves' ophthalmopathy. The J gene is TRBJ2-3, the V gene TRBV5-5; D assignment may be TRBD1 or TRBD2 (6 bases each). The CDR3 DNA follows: TGTGCCAGCAGCTGGGGGGCAGGGGGCACAGATACGCAGTATTTT. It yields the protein CASSWGAGGTDTQYF.